In terms of frequency, the clone carrying this T cell receptor beta chain is medium-sized (0.01 to 0.1%). Its antigen is undetermined. This CDR3 is 15 amino acids long. Per the germline V gene, CDR1 is MNHEY and CDR2 is SVGAGI. One tube held mixed TRB-A and TRB-B primer pools for touch-down PCR. After re-calling the multiplex PCR reads, TCRdb lists one entry per CDR3 protein, DNA absent. The sample data list 2,500 to 3,500 distinct CDR3 sequences. These data originate in a study of T cell clusters in autoimmune cytopenias. General study results and limits: The cluster-lack signature was not seen for secondary cytopenia versus chronic lymphocytic leukemia. No experiment has yet validated the function of the T cell clusters defined in silico. Primary autoimmune cytopenia patients seemingly lacked the physiological T cell clusters found in healthy donors. TRB repertoire shifts in secondary cytopenia and chronic lymphocytic leukemia mostly reflected lymphoma, not autoimmunity.

TRB amplification used approximately 0.25 ug of peripheral blood genomic DNA. What was sequenced was peripheral blood. The TCR sequence derives from a human donor with an autoimmune cytopenia or autoimmune hepatitis (not recorded which). This rearrangement joins TRBV6-5 to TRBJ2-7; TCRdb picks TRBD2, but there is no DNA to check that call. This chain's CDR3 is CASSYAGTSLYEQYF.